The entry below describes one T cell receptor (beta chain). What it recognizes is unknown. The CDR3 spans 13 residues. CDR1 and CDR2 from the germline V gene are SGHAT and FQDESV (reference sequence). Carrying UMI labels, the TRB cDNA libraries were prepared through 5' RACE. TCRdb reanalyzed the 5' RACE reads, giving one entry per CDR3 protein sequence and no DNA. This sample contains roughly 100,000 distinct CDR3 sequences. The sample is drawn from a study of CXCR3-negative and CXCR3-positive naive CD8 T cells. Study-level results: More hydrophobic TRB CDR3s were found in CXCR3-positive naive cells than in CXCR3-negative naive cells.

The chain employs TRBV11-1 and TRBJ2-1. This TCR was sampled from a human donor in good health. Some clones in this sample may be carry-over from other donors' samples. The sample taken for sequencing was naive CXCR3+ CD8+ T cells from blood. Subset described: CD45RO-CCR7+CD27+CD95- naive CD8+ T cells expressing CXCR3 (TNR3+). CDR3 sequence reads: CASSLGMWNEQFF.